One sample yielded the 8 T cell receptor beta chains listed below, sequenced in a study of blood T cell repertoires in COVID-19 (dated by TCRdb to between 2020 and 2021). The library was produced with the immunoSEQ multiplex PCR assay. TCRdb took this table from immuneACCESS and kept in-frame rearrangements with V and J called. Such tables lack part of the clones; where checked against another copy, unresolved V genes explain under half of the gap, and the rest is unexplained. For this sample the table gives around 280,000 clones, of which around four fifths were detected only once. The ten largest clonotypes hold about 4% of the sample. The sequenced sample consisted of peripheral blood. These receptors came from a woman aged 45-65 years with active or convalescent COVID-19.

The chain combines TRBV19 with TRBJ1-5; the D is unclear. This CDR3 contains 13 residues. Between the trimmed V and J ends, which lost 3 bases and 13 bases, there was a span of 16 bases. Germline loops: CDR1 LNHDA, CDR2 SQIVND (reference sequence). In DNA form, the CDR3 reads TGTGCCAGTAGTATGAGGCCGGTCGCGACTCAGCATTTT. Translation: CASSMRPVATQHF.

The chain employs TRBV2 and TRBJ1-2; D not certain. Germline V lookup: CDR1 SNHLY, CDR2 FYNNEI. The CDR3 is 12 residues long. Trimming removed 6 bases from V and 4 bases from J, with 9 bases in between. The CDR3 sequence: CASRETPYGYTF. The CDR3, as DNA: TGTGCCAGCAGGGAGACTCCCTATGGCTACACCTTC. The full variable domain, its missing parts supplied by reference TRBV2 and TRBJ1-2, is EPEVTQTPSHQVTQMGQEVILRCVPISNHLYFYWYRQILGQKVEFLVSFYNNEISEKSEIFDDQFSVERPDGSNFTLKIRSTKLEDSAMYFCASRETPYGYTFGSGTRLTVV.

This clone was found a few times. This chain connects TRBV3-1 (or the pseudogene TRBV3-2) to TRBJ2-7; D remains unclear. V was shortened by 4 bases and J by 0 bases, with 10 bases between the two germline ends. CDR1 and CDR2 from the germline V gene are LGHDT and YNNKEL (reference sequence). The CDR3 sequence is 14 residues long. CDR3 coding DNA: TGTGCCAGCAGCCTCCGACGGAGCTCCTACGAGCAGTACTTC. It is translated as CASSLRRSSYEQYF.

This clone turned up a few times. A much bigger clone sits one base away, suggesting this may be a read error. The same CDR3 arises from other DNA sequences in this sample as well. V usage is TRBV2 and J usage is TRBJ1-2; 7 nucleotides line up with TRBD1. V lost 6 bases to trimming and J lost 4 bases; unmatched junction nucleotides: 2. The CDR3 totals 12 residues. Per the germline V gene, CDR1 is SNHLY and CDR2 is FYNNEI. CDR3 residues: CASRGDSYGYTF. The DNA of the CDR3 is TGTGCCAGCAGGGGGGACAGCTATGGCTACACCTTC.

The chain employs TRBV5-1 and TRBJ1-6, with D possibly being TRBD1 (5 bases). Looked up from germline, CDR1 is SGHRS and CDR2 is YFSETQ. V dropped 4 bases and J dropped 0 bases, with 11 bases sitting between them. The CDR3 totals 16 residues. In DNA form, the CDR3 reads TGCGCCAGCAGCCAAGGGGATACCTCCTATAATTCACCCCTCCACTTT. Its protein product is CASSQGDTSYNSPLHF.

This clone came up once. The chain recombines TRBV6-5 with TRBJ1-1, with TRBD1 matching 8 bases. Trimming at V came to 6 bases and at J to 4 bases, leaving 10 bases not matched to a gene. Germline V lookup: CDR1 MNHEY, CDR2 SVGAGI. The CDR3 is made up of 15 amino acids. In nucleotides, the CDR3 is TGTGCCAGCAGCCTCAGGGGGCAATCTGGCACTGAAGCTTTCTTT. The encoded protein is CASSLRGQSGTEAFF.

This clone appeared a single time. The chain links TRBV19 to TRBJ2-1; 7 positions agree with TRBD2. Germline V gene data show CDR1 as LNHDA and CDR2 as SQIVND (reference sequence). J was trimmed by 9 bases and V by 8 bases; bases with no gene match: 16. The CDR3 length is 15 residues. The CDR3 coding sequence is TGTGCCAGTCGTGGTGGACCTCCAGGGAGGGGTGAGCAGTTCTTC. It yields the protein CASRGGPPGRGEQFF.

V usage is TRBV6-5 and J usage is TRBJ2-1; 16 bases map to TRBD2. The germline gives CDR1 MNHEY, CDR2 SVGAGI. The CDR3 has 14 amino acids. Trimming took 6 bases from V and 8 from J; bases not matched to a gene: 1. In nucleotides, the CDR3 is TGTGCCAGCAGGGGACTAGCGGGAGGGCATGAGCAGTTCTTC. Its translation is CASRGLAGGHEQFF.